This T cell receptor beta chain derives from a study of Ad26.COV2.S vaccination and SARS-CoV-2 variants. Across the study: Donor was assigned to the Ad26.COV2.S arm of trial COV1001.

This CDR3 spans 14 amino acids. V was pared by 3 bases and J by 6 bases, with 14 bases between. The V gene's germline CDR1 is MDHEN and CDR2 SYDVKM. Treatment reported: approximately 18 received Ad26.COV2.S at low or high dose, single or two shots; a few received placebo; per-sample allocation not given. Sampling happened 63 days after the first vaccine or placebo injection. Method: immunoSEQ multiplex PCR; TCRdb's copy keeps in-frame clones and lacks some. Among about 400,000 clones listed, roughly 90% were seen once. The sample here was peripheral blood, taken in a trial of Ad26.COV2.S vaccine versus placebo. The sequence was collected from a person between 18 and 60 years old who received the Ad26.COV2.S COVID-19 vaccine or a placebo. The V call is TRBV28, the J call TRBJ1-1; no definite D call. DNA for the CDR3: TGTGCCAGCAGTTTTGCTTTTGACGGGGCTGAAGCTTTCTTT. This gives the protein CASSFAFDGAEAFF.